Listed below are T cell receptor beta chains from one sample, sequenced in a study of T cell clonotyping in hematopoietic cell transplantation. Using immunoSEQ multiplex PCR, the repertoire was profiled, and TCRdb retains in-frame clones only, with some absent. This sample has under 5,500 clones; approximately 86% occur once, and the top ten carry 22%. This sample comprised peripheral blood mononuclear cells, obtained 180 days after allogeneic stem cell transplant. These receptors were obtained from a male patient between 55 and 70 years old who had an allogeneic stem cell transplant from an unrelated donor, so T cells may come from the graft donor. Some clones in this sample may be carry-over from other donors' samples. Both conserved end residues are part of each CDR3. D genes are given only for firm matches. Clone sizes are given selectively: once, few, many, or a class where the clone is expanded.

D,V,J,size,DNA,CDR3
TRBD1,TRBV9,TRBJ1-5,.,TGTGCCAGCAGCGTTGAGGGACAGGAAGGGCAGCCCCAGCATTTT,CASSVEGQEGQPQHF
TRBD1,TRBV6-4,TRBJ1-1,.,TGTGCCAGGCCCTGGACAGGGAAAGGCACTGAAGCTTTCTTT,CARPWTGKGTEAFF
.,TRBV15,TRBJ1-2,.,TGTGCCACCAGCAGGGGGGCGGGGTCCGGCTACACCTTC,CATSRGAGSGYTF
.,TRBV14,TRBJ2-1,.,TGTGCCAGCAGCCAACGTGCAGGGAACCCTGAGCAGTTCTTC,CASSQRAGNPEQFF
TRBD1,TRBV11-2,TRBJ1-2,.,TGTGCCAGCAGCTCACCGGGGACAGGGGGCATCTATGGCTACACCTTC,CASSSPGTGGIYGYTF
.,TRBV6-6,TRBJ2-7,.,TGTGCCAGCAGCCCTAAAACTATCGGTAGCTCCTACGAGCAGTACTTC,CASSPKTIGSSYEQYF
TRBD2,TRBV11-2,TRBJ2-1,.,TGTGCCAGCAGCTTAGACGGGAGGACCTACAATGAGCAGTTCTTC,CASSLDGRTYNEQFF
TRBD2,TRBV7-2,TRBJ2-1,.,TGTGCCAGCAGCTTAAGGGTACGGATTAGCGGGGGGAGGAATGAGCAGTTCTTC,CASSLRVRISGGRNEQFF
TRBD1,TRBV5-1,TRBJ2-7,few,TGCGCCAGCAGCCCTCTAGGACAGGCACAGTACTTC,CASSPLGQAQYF
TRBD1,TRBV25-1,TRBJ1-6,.,TGTGCCAGCAGTGGCCGGGACAGCCGGTGGCACTTT,CASSGRDSRWHF
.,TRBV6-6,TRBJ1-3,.,TGTGCCAGCAGCCTAGGCGGTAGCTCTGGAAACACCATATATTTT,CASSLGGSSGNTIYF
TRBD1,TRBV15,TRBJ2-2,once,TGTGCCACCAGCAGAGATTATGGACAGGGTTCGAACACCGGGGAGCTGTTTTTT,CATSRDYGQGSNTGELFF
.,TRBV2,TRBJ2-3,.,TGTGCCAGCAGTATCACAGATACGCAGTATTTT,CASSITDTQYF
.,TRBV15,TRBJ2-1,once,TGTGCCACCAGCAGAGACCTTGACAATGAGCAGTTCTTC,CATSRDLDNEQFF
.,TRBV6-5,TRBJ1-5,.,TGTGCCAGTCCGACGGGGAAGAATCAGCCCCAGCATTTT,CASPTGKNQPQHF
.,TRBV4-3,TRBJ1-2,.,TGCGCCAGCAGCCAAGATGCAGGTATGGATGGCTATGGCTACACCTTC,CASSQDAGMDGYGYTF
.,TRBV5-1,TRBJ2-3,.,TGCGCCAGCAGCTCCCAGCGGAGCACAGATACGCAGTATTTT,CASSSQRSTDTQYF
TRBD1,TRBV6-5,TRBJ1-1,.,TGTGCCAGCAGTTCCGGGACAGGGTCCATCACTGAAGCTTTCTTT,CASSSGTGSITEAFF
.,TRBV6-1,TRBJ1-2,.,TGTGCCAGCAGAACAAGGGGTAACTATGGCTACACCTTC,CASRTRGNYGYTF
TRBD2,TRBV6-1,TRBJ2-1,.,TGTGCCAGCAGTGGAACTAGCGGGCCTCTTTCCTACAATGAGCAGTTCTTC,CASSGTSGPLSYNEQFF
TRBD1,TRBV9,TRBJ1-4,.,TGTGCCAGCAGCGTAGGTGGCAGGGGGCACGGTAATGAAAAACTGTTTTTT,CASSVGGRGHGNEKLFF
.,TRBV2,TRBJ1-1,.,TGTGCCAGCAACCTTGCCGTGAGGACTGAAGCTTTCTTT,CASNLAVRTEAFF
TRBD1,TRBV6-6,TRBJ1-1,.,TGTGCCAGCAGTTTACACAGGGGTGAAGCTTTCTTT,CASSLHRGEAFF
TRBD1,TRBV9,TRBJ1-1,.,TGTGCCAGCAGCGAAACCCCGAGGGGCAGGGGGCAGGATGAAGCTTTCTTT,CASSETPRGRGQDEAFF
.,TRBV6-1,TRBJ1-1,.,TGTGCCAGCAGAACCGAGAGAGCTTTCTTT,CASRTERAFF
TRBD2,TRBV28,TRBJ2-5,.,TGTGCCAGCAGTTCTAGCGGTTTAGGAGGAGAGACCCAGTACTTC,CASSSSGLGGETQYF
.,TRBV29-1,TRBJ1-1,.,TGCAGCGTTGGGACAGCTAGGACTGAAGCTTTCTTT,CSVGTARTEAFF